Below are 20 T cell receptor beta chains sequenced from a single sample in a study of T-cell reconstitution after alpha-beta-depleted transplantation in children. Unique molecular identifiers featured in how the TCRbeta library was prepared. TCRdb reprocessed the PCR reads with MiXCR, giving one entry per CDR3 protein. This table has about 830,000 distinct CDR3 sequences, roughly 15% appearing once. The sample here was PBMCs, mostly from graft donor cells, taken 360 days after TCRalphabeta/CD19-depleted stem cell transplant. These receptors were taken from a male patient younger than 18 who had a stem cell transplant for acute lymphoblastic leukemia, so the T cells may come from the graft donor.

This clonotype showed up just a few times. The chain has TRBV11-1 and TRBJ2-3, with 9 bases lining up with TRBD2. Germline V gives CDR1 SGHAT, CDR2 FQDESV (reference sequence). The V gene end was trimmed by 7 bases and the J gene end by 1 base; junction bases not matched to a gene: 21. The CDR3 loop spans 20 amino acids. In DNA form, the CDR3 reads TGTGCCAGCACCTTTCTAGCGGGACTATCCAATTACTTCCGCACAGATACGCAGTATTTT. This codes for CASTFLAGLSNYFRTDTQYF. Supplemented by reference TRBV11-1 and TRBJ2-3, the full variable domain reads EAEVAQSPRYKITEKSQAVAFWCDPISGHATLYWYRQILGQGPELLVQFQDESVVDDSQLPKDRFSAERLKGVDSTLKIQPAELGDSAMYLCASTFLAGLSNYFRTDTQYFGPGTRLTVL.

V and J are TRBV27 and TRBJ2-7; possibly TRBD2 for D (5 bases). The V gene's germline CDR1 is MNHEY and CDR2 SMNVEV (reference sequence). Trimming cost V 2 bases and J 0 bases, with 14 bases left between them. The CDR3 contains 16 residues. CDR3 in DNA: TGTGCCAGCAGTTTAAGGGTGGAAGCGGTCTCCTACGAGCAGTACTTC. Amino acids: CASSLRVEAVSYEQYF.

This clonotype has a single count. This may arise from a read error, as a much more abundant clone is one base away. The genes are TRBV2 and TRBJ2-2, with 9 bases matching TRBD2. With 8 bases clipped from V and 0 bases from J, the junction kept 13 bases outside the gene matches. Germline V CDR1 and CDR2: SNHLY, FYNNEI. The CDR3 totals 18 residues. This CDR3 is CASCPPWVAGANTGELFF. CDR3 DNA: TGTGCCAGCTGTCCCCCTTGGGTAGCGGGGGCGAACACCGGGGAGCTGTTTTTT.

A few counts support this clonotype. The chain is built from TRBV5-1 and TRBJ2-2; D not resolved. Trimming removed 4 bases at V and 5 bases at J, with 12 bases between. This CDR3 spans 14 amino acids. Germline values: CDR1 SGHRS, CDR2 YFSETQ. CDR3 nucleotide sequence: TGCGCCAGCAGCCTGAATATAGTGACCGGGGAGCTGTTTTTT. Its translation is CASSLNIVTGELFF.

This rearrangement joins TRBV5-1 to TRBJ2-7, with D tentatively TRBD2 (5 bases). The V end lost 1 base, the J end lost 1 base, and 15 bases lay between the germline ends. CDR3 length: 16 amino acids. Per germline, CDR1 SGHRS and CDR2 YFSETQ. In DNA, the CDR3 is TGCGCCAGCAGCTTGACGTCCCAATGGAGGTCCTACGAGCAGTACTTC. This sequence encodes CASSLTSQWRSYEQYF.

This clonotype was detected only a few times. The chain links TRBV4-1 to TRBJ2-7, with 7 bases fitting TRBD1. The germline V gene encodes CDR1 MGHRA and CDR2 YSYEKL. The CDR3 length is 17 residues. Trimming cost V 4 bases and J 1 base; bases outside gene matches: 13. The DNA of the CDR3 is TGCGCCAGCAGCCTTGACAGGGCCGCTTTGGTATCCTACGAGCAGTACTTC. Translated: CASSLDRAALVSYEQYF.

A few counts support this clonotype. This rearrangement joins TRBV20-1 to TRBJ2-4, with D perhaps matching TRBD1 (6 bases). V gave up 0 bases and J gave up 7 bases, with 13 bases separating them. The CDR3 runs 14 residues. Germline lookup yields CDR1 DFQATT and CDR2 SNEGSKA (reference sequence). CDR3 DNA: TGCAGTGCTAGAGATGAAGCCAGGGGCAACATTCAGTACTTC. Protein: CSARDEARGNIQYF.

The CDR3 region has the DNA TGTGCCAGTAAGGAGGTCCCCTCCTACAATGAGCAGTTCTTC. It is translated as CASKEVPSYNEQFF. V gene TRBV19 combines with J gene TRBJ2-1; TRBD2 is a possible D gene (5 bases). The CDR3 runs to 14 residues. CDR1 is LNHDA and CDR2 is SQIVND in the germline V gene (reference sequence). Trimming took 7 bases from V and 0 from J, leaving 10 bases between them.

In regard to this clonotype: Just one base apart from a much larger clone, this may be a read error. CDR3 coding DNA: TGTGCCAGCAGCTTAGGGGGCGGGGCGGACCCCTACGAGCAGTGCTTC. Translating gives CASSLGGGADPYEQCF. This chain connects TRBV13 to TRBJ2-7; D is perhaps TRBD2 (6 bases). CDR3 length equals 16 residues. Per germline, CDR1 PRHDT and CDR2 FYEKMQ (reference sequence). Full variable domain (outside the CDR3, taken from reference TRBV13 and TRBJ2-7): AAGVIQSPRHLIKEKRETATLKCYPIPRHDTVYWYQQGPGQDPQFLISFYEKMQSDKGSIPDRFSAQQFSDYHSELNMSSLELGDSALYFCASSLGGGADPYEQCFGPGTRLTVT.

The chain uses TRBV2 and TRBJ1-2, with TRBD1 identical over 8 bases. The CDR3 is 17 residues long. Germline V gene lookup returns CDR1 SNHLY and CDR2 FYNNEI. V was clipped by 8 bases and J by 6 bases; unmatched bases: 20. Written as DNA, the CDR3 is TGTGCCAGCTGCCCCGGGACAGGTGGGTCTCATGTGAATGGCTACACCTTC. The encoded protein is CASCPGTGGSHVNGYTF. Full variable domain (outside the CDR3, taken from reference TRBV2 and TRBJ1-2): EPEVTQTPSHQVTQMGQEVILRCVPISNHLYFYWYRQILGQKVEFLVSFYNNEISEKSEIFDDQFSVERPDGSNFTLKIRSTKLEDSAMYFCASCPGTGGSHVNGYTFGSGTRLTVV.

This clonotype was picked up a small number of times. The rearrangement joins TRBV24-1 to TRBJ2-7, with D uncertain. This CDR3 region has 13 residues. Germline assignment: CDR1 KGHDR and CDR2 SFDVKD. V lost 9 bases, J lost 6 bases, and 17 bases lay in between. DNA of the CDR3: TGTGCCACCGGGCGCCAAGGATTAGGCGAGCAGTACTTC. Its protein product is CATGRQGLGEQYF.

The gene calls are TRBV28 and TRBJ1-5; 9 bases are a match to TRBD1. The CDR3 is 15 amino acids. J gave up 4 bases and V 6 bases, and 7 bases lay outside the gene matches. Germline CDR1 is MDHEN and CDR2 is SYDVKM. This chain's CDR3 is CASRAAGQGNQPQHF. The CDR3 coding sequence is TGTGCCAGCAGAGCAGCTGGACAGGGGAATCAGCCCCAGCATTTT.

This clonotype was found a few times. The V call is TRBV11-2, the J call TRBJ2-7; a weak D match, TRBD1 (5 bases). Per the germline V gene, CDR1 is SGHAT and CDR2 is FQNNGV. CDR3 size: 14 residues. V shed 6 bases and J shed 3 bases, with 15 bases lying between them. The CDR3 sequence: CASSSSWGHYEQYF. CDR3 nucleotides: TGTGCCAGCAGTAGTAGTTGGGGCCACTACGAGCAGTACTTC.

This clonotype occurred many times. CDR3 coding DNA: TGCGCCAGCAATCAGAGGTCTAGAGATACGCAGTATTTT. Translating gives CASNQRSRDTQYF. The chain has TRBV5-1 and TRBJ2-3; D remains unclear. This CDR3 has 13 amino acids. In germline, CDR1 is SGHRS, CDR2 YFSETQ. The ends were cut back, 6 bases at V and 5 bases at J, with 13 bases in the middle. Complete variable domain (other parts from reference TRBV5-1 and TRBJ2-3): KAGVTQTPRYLIKTRGQQVTLSCSPISGHRSVSWYQQTPGQGLQFLFEYFSETQRNKGNFPGRFSGRQFSNSRSEMNVSTLELGDSALYLCASNQRSRDTQYFGPGTRLTVL.

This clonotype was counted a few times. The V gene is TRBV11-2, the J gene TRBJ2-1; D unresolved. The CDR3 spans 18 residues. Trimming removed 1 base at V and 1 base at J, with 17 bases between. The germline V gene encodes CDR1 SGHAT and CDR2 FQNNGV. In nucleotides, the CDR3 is TGTGCCAGCAGCTTAGTAACATTGGGGATAAGGTCCTACAATGAGCAGTTCTTC. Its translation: CASSLVTLGIRSYNEQFF.

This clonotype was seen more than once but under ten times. The CDR3 reads CASSPGLAGYSETQYF. Written as DNA, the CDR3 is TGTGCCAGCAGCCCAGGACTAGCGGGATATTCGGAGACCCAGTACTTC. V is TRBV7-9 and J is TRBJ2-5; TRBD2 matches 12 bases. After removal of 5 bases from V and 5 bases from J, the junction contained 9 bases not matched to a gene. CDR3 length equals 16 residues. Germline V gene lookup returns CDR1 SEHNR and CDR2 FQNEAQ (reference sequence).

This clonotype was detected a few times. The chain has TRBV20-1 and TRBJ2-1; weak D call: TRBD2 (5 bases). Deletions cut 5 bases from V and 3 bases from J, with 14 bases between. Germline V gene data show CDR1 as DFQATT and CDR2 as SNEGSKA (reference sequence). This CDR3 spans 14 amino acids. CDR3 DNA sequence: TGCAGTGCTTCTTCCCCGGGGAACTACAATGAGCAGTTCTTC. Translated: CSASSPGNYNEQFF.

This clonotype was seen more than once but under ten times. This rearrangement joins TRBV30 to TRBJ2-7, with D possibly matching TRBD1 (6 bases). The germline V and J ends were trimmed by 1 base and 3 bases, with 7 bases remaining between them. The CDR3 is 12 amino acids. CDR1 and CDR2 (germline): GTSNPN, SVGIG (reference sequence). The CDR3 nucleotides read TGTGCCTGGAGTGAACAGGGCTACGAGCAGTACTTC. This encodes CAWSEQGYEQYF.

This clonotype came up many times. The DNA of the CDR3 is TGTGCCAGCAGCGTAGGGTCAGGGGGAACTGAAGCTTTCTTT. Translation gives CASSVGSGGTEAFF. This chain joins TRBV9 and TRBJ1-1; 7 nucleotides match TRBD1. V was pared by 0 bases and J by 5 bases, with 4 bases of the junction left unmatched. Germline CDR1 reads SGDLS; CDR2 reads YYNGEE. The CDR3 totals 14 residues.

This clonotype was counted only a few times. CDR3 sequence: CASSHPDRGYEQYF. Written as DNA, the CDR3 is TGCGCCAGCAGCCATCCGGACAGGGGCTACGAGCAGTACTTC. The chain has TRBV4-1 and TRBJ2-7, with 9 bases aligning to TRBD1. The germline gives CDR1 MGHRA, CDR2 YSYEKL. The V segment lost 3 bases and the J segment 3 bases; nucleotides outside the gene matches: 3. The CDR3 sequence is 14 residues long.